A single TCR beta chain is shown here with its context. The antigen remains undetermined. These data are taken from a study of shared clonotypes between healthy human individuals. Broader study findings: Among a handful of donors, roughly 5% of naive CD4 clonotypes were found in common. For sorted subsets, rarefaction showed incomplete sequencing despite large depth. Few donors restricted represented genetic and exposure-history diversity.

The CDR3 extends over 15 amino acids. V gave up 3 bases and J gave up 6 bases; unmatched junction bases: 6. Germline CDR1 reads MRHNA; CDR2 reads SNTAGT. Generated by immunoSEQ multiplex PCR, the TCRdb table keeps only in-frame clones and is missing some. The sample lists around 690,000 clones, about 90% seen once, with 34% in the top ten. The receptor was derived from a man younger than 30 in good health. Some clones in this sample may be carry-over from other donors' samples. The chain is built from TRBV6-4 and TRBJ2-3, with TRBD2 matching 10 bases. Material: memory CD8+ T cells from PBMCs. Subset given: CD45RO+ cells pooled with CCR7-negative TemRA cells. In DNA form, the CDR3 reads TGTGCCAGCAGTGAACTAGCGGGGAAGAGGGATACGCAGTATTTT. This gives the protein CASSELAGKRDTQYF.